The 28 T cell receptor beta chains below all came from one sample that was sequenced in a study of cytomegalovirus exposure and HLA in healthy donors. PCR was performed using 60 Vbeta and 13 Jbeta primers. Measured with immunoSEQ multiplex PCR; TCRdb has only the in-frame clones, and not every one. The repertoire includes some 180,000 clones, roughly 8.7% of them detected once, and approximately 1.5% sits in the top ten. Sequencing was carried out using PBMCs. All receptors derive from a woman aged 25 to 39 in good health and CMV-seropositive.

This clone came up a few times. V usage is TRBV15 and J usage is TRBJ2-7; TRBD2 agrees at 10 bases. The CDR3 totals 17 residues. The V segment lost 0 bases and the J segment 5 bases; nucleotides outside the gene matches: 10. Germline-derived CDR1 and CDR2 are LNHNV and YYDKDF (reference sequence). The CDR3 protein is CATSRDVPAGGPHEQYF. DNA for the CDR3: TGTGCCACCAGCAGAGATGTGCCAGCGGGAGGGCCCCACGAGCAGTACTTC.

The V gene is TRBV11-2, the J gene TRBJ2-7; 7 nucleotides match TRBD2. The germline CDR1 and CDR2 sequences are SGHAT and FQNNGV. Germline trimming cut 1 base from V and 4 bases from J; bases unmatched to any gene: 4. CDR3 size: 14 residues. The CDR3 DNA is TGTGCCAGCAGCTTAGCGCGGGGGTTGTACGAGCAGTACTTC. Translated, it gives CASSLARGLYEQYF.

This clone was seen only a few times. This rearrangement joins TRBV27 to TRBJ2-5, with D possibly being TRBD1 (7 bases). V was cut by 3 bases and J by 5 bases, with 19 bases left in between. This CDR3 has 16 amino acids. Germline assignment: CDR1 MNHEY and CDR2 SMNVEV (reference sequence). CDR3 loop: CASSFYGGGGGETQYF. The DNA for the CDR3 is TGTGCCAGCAGTTTTTATGGCGGAGGGGGCGGGGAGACCCAGTACTTC.

This clone appeared a few times. The chain joins TRBV7-9 to TRBJ2-7, with D possibly TRBD1 on 6 matching bases. The germline V gene encodes CDR1 SEHNR and CDR2 FQNEAQ (reference sequence). The CDR3 has 12 amino acids. V lost 7 bases and J lost 4, with 11 bases in between. CDR3 nucleotide sequence: TGTGCCAGCACAATGGGGACATACGAGCAGTACTTC. Amino acids: CASTMGTYEQYF.

The rearrangement joins TRBV6-6 to TRBJ1-3; D uncertain. V lost 7 bases, J lost 2 bases, and 12 bases lay in between. The germline gives CDR1 MNHNY, CDR2 SVGAGI (reference sequence). The CDR3 runs to 14 residues. The CDR3 nucleotides are TGTGCCAGCACTCCACCGGGGACTGGAAACACCATATATTTT. Amino acids: CASTPPGTGNTIYF.

The chain carries TRBV7-2 and TRBJ1-5; perhaps TRBD1 as D (5 bases). Germline-derived CDR1 and CDR2 are SGHTA and FQGNSA. The ends were cut back, 1 base at V and 4 bases at J, with 14 bases in the middle. There are 16 residues in the CDR3. CDR3 bases: TGTGCCAGCAGCTTAGGCGATCGTCGGGGGAATCAGCCCCAGCATTTT. Amino acids: CASSLGDRRGNQPQHF.

This chain links TRBV15 with TRBJ2-4, with D perhaps matching TRBD1 (6 bases). V was pared by 5 bases and J by 10 bases, with 15 bases between. The CDR3 consists of 13 residues. The germline V gene has CDR1 LNHNV and CDR2 YYDKDF (reference sequence). DNA for the CDR3: TGTGCCACCAGCCCCGACAGGCTACGGATTCAGTACTTC. It translates to CATSPDRLRIQYF.

This clone was counted a few times. The chain joins TRBV4-2 to TRBJ2-2, with D possibly matching TRBD1 (6 bases). V lost 6 bases and J 2 bases, leaving 13 bases between the germline ends. Looked up from germline, CDR1 is LGHNA and CDR2 is YNFKEQ. This CDR3 is 15 amino acids long. The CDR3 spells CASRQSRGNTGELFF. The CDR3 DNA reads TGTGCCAGCAGACAAAGCAGGGGAAACACCGGGGAGCTGTTTTTT.

In this sample, this clone turned up a few times. The chain couples TRBV19 to TRBJ1-1; TRBD1 matches at 7 bases. This CDR3 has 17 amino acids. The germline CDR1 and CDR2 sequences are LNHDA and SQIVND (reference sequence). Germline trimming cut 5 bases from V and 0 bases from J; bases unmatched to any gene: 12. The CDR3 region is CASSPDWTGLLNTEAFF. In nucleotides, the CDR3 is TGTGCCAGTAGTCCCGATTGGACAGGCCTTTTGAACACTGAAGCTTTCTTT.

This clone was found a few times. The rearrangement links TRBV25-1 to TRBJ2-2; D uncertain. The CDR3 covers 13 residues. Germline V gene sequence: CDR1 MGHDK, CDR2 SYGVNS. With 3 bases removed from V and 4 bases from J, the gap between germline ends came to 6 bases. As DNA, the CDR3 is TGTGCCAGCAGTGATCGGGTCACCGGGGAGCTGTTTTTT. This translates into CASSDRVTGELFF.

J is TRBJ2-3 and V is TRBV6-5; D remains ambiguous. Between the trimmed V and J ends, which lost 6 bases and 0 bases, there was a span of 7 bases. Germline-derived CDR1 and CDR2 are MNHEY and SVGAGI. The length of the CDR3 is 13 residues. As DNA, the CDR3 is TGTGCCAGCAGCTCGACAAGCACAGATACGCAGTATTTT. It yields the protein CASSSTSTDTQYF.

This sequence joins TRBV11-3 and TRBJ2-7; 10 positions agree with TRBD2. Germline V gene data show CDR1 as SGHNT and CDR2 as YENEEA. This CDR3 comprises 14 residues. Germline trimming cut 3 bases from V and 1 base from J; bases unmatched to any gene: 0. Here the CDR3 DNA reads TGTGCCAGCAGCTTTAGCGGGAGGTCCTACGAGCAGTACTTC. Protein: CASSFSGRSYEQYF.

This clone was picked up a small number of times. The V gene is TRBV6-1, the J gene TRBJ2-7, with 8 bases matching TRBD2. The CDR3 runs 13 residues. Germline V CDR1 and CDR2: MNHNS, SASEGT. With V trimmed by 7 bases and J by 1 base, 3 bases remained unmatched. For the CDR3, the DNA is TGTGCCAGCAAGGGACTAGTGTCCTACGAGCAGTACTTC. Amino acids: CASKGLVSYEQYF.

The gene calls are TRBV18 and TRBJ1-1, with 10 bases identical to TRBD1. The CDR3 loop spans 19 amino acids. Trimming took 3 bases from V and 1 from J; bases not matched to a gene: 14. Germline V gives CDR1 KGHSH, CDR2 LQKENI. DNA of the CDR3: TGTGCCAGCTCACCGAGAGGACAGGGGGTTTTGGGGAAGAACACTGAAGCTTTCTTT. It is translated as CASSPRGQGVLGKNTEAFF.

V and J are TRBV6-1 and TRBJ2-4, with unresolved D. V lost 4 bases, J lost 9 bases, and 16 bases lay in between. Germline lookup yields CDR1 MNHNS and CDR2 SASEGT. This CDR3 comprises 14 residues. CDR3 bases: TGTGCCAGCAGTGTTGAACCCGATGAGAGCATTCAGTACTTC. This translates into CASSVEPDESIQYF.

V gene TRBV5-4 combines with J gene TRBJ2-3, with 13 bases identical to TRBD2. The length of the CDR3 is 16 residues. Germline assignment: CDR1 SGHNT and CDR2 YYREEE (reference sequence). With V trimmed by 4 bases and J by 7 bases, 9 bases remained unmatched. CDR3 sequence (DNA): TGTGCCAGCAGCCAGGGGACTAGCGGGATGAAAAATACGCAGTATTTT. Its translation: CASSQGTSGMKNTQYF.

The CDR3 region is CSVEPQGGRGADTQYF. For the CDR3, the DNA is TGCAGCGTTGAGCCCCAGGGCGGGAGAGGGGCAGATACGCAGTATTTT. The V gene is TRBV29-1, the J gene TRBJ2-3; 7 nucleotides line up with TRBD2. Trimming cost V 3 bases and J 4 bases; bases outside gene matches: 13. CDR1 is SQVTM, CDR2 ANQGSEA, per germline. The CDR3 totals 16 residues.

The chain carries TRBV9 and TRBJ1-2, with TRBD1 matching 7 bases. CDR3 length: 12 amino acids. The J segment lost 14 bases and the V segment lost 0 bases, leaving 7 bases of the junction unmatched. Germline V gene data show CDR1 as SGDLS and CDR2 as YYNGEE. In DNA, the CDR3 is TGTGCCAGCAGCGTAGATAGGGACAGTAGGACCTTC. Amino acid sequence: CASSVDRDSRTF.

The J gene is TRBJ2-5, the V gene TRBV30; possible D gene TRBD1, 6 bases. The end of the DNA aligns better with TRBJ2-7, so the J call may be wrong. Germline lookup yields CDR1 GTSNPN and CDR2 SVGIG (reference sequence). CDR3 length equals 14 residues. The CDR3 sequence: CAWDGAGASYEQYF. In DNA, the CDR3 is TGTGCCTGGGACGGGGCAGGGGCCTCCTACGAGCAGTACTTC.

The V gene is TRBV2, the J gene TRBJ1-4; D is uncertain. The CDR3 is made up of 14 amino acids. Trimming pared 5 bases from V and 8 bases from J, leaving 15 bases between. Germline CDR1 and CDR2: SNHLY and FYNNEI. As DNA, the CDR3 is TGTGCCAGCAGTTTATCTGGGGAGCGAGAAAAACTGTTTTTT. It codes for CASSLSGEREKLFF.

This clone was recorded a few times. V and J are TRBV4-2 and TRBJ2-2; D perhaps matches TRBD2 (5 bases). Germline assignment: CDR1 LGHNA and CDR2 YNFKEQ. V was clipped by 4 bases and J by 5 bases, with 14 bases between them. This CDR3 is 15 amino acids long. The CDR3 region has the DNA TGTGCCAGCAGCCGGCTAGCCGGATCGACCGGGGAGCTGTTTTTT. This translates into CASSRLAGSTGELFF.

V and J are TRBV9 and TRBJ1-2, with TRBD1 identical over 7 bases. Looked up from germline, CDR1 is SGDLS and CDR2 is YYNGEE. With 0 bases clipped from V and 7 bases from J, the junction kept 15 bases outside the gene matches. This CDR3 region has 17 residues. The CDR3 loop reads CASSVASLAGGGGGYTF. CDR3 sequence (DNA): TGTGCCAGCAGCGTAGCTTCGTTGGCTGGAGGGGGCGGTGGCTACACCTTC.

The genes are TRBV29-1 and TRBJ2-5; 8 bases map to TRBD1. Germline V gene sequence: CDR1 SQVTM, CDR2 ANQGSEA. Trimming cost V 4 bases and J 4 bases; bases outside gene matches: 8. This CDR3 is 14 amino acids long. CDR3 nucleotides: TGCAGCGTTGGTGGAGGCAGGGGGCGAGAGACCCAGTACTTC. Protein: CSVGGGRGRETQYF.

The rearrangement uses TRBV6-5 and TRBJ1-2; 7 positions match TRBD1. The V gene end was trimmed by 2 bases and the J gene end by 4 bases; junction bases not matched to a gene: 1. CDR3 size: 13 residues. Germline V gives CDR1 MNHEY, CDR2 SVGAGI. The CDR3, as DNA: TGTGCCAGCAGTTACCAGGGGGGCTATGGCTACACCTTC. Its translation is CASSYQGGYGYTF.

Worth noting for this clone: At one end, the junction sequence differs from germline, possibly due to a read error. This chain joins TRBV15 and TRBJ2-3; 8 nucleotides line up with TRBD1. CDR3 length: 16 amino acids. In germline, CDR1 is LNHNV, CDR2 YYDKDF (reference sequence). DNA of the CDR3: TGTGCCACCAGCAGAGATCGGGCAGGGGGCACAAATACGCAGTATTTT. Amino acids: CATSRDRAGGTNTQYF.

This clone has a handful of counts. The chain employs TRBV6-1 and TRBJ1-1, with D possibly matching TRBD1 (6 bases). V lost 4 bases, J lost 4 bases, and 13 bases lay in between. This CDR3 spans 14 amino acids. Looked up from germline, CDR1 is MNHNS and CDR2 is SASEGT. This chain's CDR3 is CASSVGGAVTEAFF. The CDR3 DNA reads as TGTGCCAGCAGTGTAGGGGGGGCGGTCACTGAAGCTTTCTTT.

The chain has TRBV5-6 and TRBJ2-7; TRBD2 might be the D (6 bases). The CDR3 is 14 residues long. V was pared by 2 bases and J by 4 bases, with 13 bases between. Germline assignment: CDR1 SGHDT and CDR2 YYEEEE. The DNA of the CDR3 is TGTGCCAGCAGCTTCCCCGGGAGCGCGTACGAGCAGTACTTC. Translation gives CASSFPGSAYEQYF.

This clone was seen a handful of times. The gene calls are TRBV2 and TRBJ2-5; TRBD1 agrees at 10 bases. Germline-derived CDR1 and CDR2 are SNHLY and FYNNEI. The V segment lost 8 bases and the J segment 3 bases; nucleotides outside the gene matches: 15. CDR3 length equals 17 residues. The CDR3 loop reads CASVRDRGRGREETQYF. CDR3 nucleotides: TGTGCCAGCGTAAGGGACAGGGGACGAGGGAGAGAAGAGACCCAGTACTTC.